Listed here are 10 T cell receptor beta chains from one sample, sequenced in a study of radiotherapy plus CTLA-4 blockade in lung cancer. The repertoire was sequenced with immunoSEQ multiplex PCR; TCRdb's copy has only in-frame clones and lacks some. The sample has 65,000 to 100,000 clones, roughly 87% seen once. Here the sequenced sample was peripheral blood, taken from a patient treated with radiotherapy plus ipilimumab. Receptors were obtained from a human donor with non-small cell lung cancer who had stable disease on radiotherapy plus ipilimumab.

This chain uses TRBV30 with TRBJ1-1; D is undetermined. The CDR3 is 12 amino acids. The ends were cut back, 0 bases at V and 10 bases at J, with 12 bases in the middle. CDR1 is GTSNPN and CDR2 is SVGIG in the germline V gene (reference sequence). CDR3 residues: CAWSVTGFGAFF. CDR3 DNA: TGTGCCTGGAGTGTGACCGGTTTCGGAGCTTTCTTT.

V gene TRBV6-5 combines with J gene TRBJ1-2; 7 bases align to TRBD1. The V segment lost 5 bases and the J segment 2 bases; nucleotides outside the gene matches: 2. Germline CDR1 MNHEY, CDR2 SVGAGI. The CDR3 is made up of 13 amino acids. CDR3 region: CASSRDRNYGYTF. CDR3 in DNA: TGTGCCAGCAGTAGGGACAGAAACTATGGCTACACCTTC.

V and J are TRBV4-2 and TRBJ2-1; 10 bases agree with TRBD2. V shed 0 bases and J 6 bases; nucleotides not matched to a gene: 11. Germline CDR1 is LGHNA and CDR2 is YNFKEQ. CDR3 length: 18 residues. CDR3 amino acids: CASSQDKLAGDSGNEQFF. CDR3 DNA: TGTGCCAGCAGCCAAGATAAGCTAGCGGGGGACTCCGGCAATGAGCAGTTCTTC.

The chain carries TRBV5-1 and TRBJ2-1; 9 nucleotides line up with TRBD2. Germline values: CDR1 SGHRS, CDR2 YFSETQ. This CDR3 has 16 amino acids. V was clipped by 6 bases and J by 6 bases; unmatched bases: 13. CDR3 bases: TGCGCCAGCACCGAAATTGGGCGGGGGGGCATCAATGAGCAGTTCTTC. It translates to CASTEIGRGGINEQFF.

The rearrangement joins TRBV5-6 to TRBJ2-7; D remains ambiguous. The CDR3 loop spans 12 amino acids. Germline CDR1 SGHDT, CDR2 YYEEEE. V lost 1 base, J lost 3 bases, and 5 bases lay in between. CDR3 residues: CASSLKNYEQYF. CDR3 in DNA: TGTGCCAGCAGCTTGAAGAACTACGAGCAGTACTTC.

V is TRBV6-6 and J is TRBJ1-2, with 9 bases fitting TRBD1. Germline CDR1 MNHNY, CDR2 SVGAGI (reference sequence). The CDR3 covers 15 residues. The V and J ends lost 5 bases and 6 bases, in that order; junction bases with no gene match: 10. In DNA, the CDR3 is TGTGCCAGCAGTAACAACCCCGGGACAGGGAATGGCTACACCTTC. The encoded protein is CASSNNPGTGNGYTF.

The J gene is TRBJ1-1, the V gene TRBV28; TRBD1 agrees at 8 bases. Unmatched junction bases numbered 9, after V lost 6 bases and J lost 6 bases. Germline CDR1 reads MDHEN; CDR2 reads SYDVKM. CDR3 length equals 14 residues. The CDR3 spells CASSTGQAVAEAFF. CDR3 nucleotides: TGTGCCAGCAGCACGGGACAGGCGGTAGCTGAAGCTTTCTTT. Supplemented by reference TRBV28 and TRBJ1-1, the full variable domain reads DVKVTQSSRYLVKRTGEKVFLECVQDMDHENMFWYRQDPGLGLRLIYFSYDVKMKEKGDIPEGYSVSREKKERFSLILESASTNQTSMYLCASSTGQAVAEAFFGQGTRLTVV.

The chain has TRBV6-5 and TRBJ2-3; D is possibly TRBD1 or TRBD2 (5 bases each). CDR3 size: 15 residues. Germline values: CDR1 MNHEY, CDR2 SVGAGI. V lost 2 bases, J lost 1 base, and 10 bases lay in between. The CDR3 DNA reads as TGTGCCAGCAGTTACGAGGGGCGCGGCACAGATACGCAGTATTTT. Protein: CASSYEGRGTDTQYF.

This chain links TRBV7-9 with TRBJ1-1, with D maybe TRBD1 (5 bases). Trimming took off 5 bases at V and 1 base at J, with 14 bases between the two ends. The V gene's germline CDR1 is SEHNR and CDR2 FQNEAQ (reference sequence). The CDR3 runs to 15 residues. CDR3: CASSRPGTGNTEAFF. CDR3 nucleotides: TGTGCCAGCAGCCGTCCCGGGACGGGGAACACTGAAGCTTTCTTT.

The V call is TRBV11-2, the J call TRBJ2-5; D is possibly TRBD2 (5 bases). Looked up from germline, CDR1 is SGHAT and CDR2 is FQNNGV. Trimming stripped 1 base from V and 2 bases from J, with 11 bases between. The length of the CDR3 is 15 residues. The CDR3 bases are TGTGCCAGCAGCTTAGTACGGGGAAATCAAGAGACCCAGTACTTC. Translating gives CASSLVRGNQETQYF.